Shown below are 10 T cell receptor beta chains from a single sample sequenced in a study of CD8 T cells in Susac syndrome. It was with random hexamers that 0.5 to 1 ug RNA was reverse transcribed. MiXCR was run by TCRdb on the immunoSEQ multiplex PCR reads, yielding one entry per CDR3 protein. The table records 190,000 or so distinct CDR3 sequences, roughly 94% of them present only once. Sequenced input: CD4+ T cells from PBMCs. Receptor source: a human donor with multiple sclerosis.

The chain joins TRBV3-1 to TRBJ1-1, with D possibly TRBD1 on 5 matching bases. V was shortened by 3 bases and J by 11 bases, with 16 bases between the two germline ends. Germline CDR1 LGHDT, CDR2 YNNKEL (reference sequence). This CDR3 is built from 13 residues. DNA of the CDR3: TGTGCCAGCAGCCAGGGTATCGGGGGAGAGGCTTTCTTT. It is translated as CASSQGIGGEAFF.

The chain recombines TRBV19 with TRBJ2-3; no reliable D call. From germline, CDR1 is LNHDA and CDR2 SQIVND (reference sequence). The CDR3 runs 14 residues. Trimming removed 4 bases at V and 4 bases at J, with 12 bases between. Written as DNA, the CDR3 is TGTGCCAGTAGTACCGGGCCTCGTCCAGATACGCAGTATTTT. As protein: CASSTGPRPDTQYF.

This chain uses TRBV12-3 or TRBV12-4 with TRBJ1-2, with TRBD1 identical over 8 bases. Trimming at V came to 3 bases and at J to 8 bases, leaving 2 bases not matched to a gene. The CDR3 covers 12 residues. The CDR3 is CASSFGQGGYTF. For the CDR3, the DNA is TGTGCCAGCAGTTTTGGACAGGGAGGCTACACCTTC.

J is TRBJ1-4 and V is TRBV5-1; TRBD1 aligns across 7 bases. V lost 2 bases and J lost 8; bases outside the gene matches: 9. Germline loops: CDR1 SGHRS, CDR2 YFSETQ. The CDR3 has 15 residues. CDR3 DNA sequence: TGCGCCAGCAGCTTTTTCCGGGACAGCCAAGAAAAACTGTTTTTT. Translated, it gives CASSFFRDSQEKLFF.

The rearrangement links TRBV27 to TRBJ2-2; D is ambiguous. Per the germline V gene, CDR1 is MNHEY and CDR2 is SMNVEV (reference sequence). This CDR3 has 17 amino acids. V was trimmed by 8 bases and J by 0 bases, leaving 19 bases between them. The CDR3 sequence: CASGQKRVSANTGELFF. CDR3 DNA sequence: TGTGCCAGCGGGCAAAAAAGGGTGTCCGCGAACACCGGGGAGCTGTTTTTT.

The rearrangement uses TRBV9 and TRBJ1-6, with D perhaps TRBD1 (5 bases). The CDR3 totals 18 residues. Germline V gives CDR1 SGDLS, CDR2 YYNGEE. V was shortened by 5 bases and J by 1 base, with 19 bases between the two germline ends. In DNA, the CDR3 is TGTGCCAGCAGTGACAGACCGGCCGCCCGGTCCTATAATTCACCCCTCCACTTT. Translation: CASSDRPAARSYNSPLHF.

This chain connects TRBV12-3 or TRBV12-4 to TRBJ1-1; the match to TRBD1 covers 11 bases. J gave up 5 bases and V 5 bases, and 10 bases lay outside the gene matches. This CDR3 is 16 amino acids long. The DNA of the CDR3 is TGTGCCAGCAGTGGGTGGGGACAGGGGGTGGAGACTGAAGCTTTCTTT. Translated: CASSGWGQGVETEAFF.

The J gene is TRBJ2-1, the V gene TRBV4-2; D not certain. This CDR3 has 14 residues. V was trimmed by 1 base and J by 7 bases, leaving 11 bases between them. CDR1 is LGHNA, CDR2 YNFKEQ, per germline. The CDR3 DNA is TGTGCCAGCAGCCAAGGCAAGCAAGGGAATGAGCAGTTCTTC. Translating it yields CASSQGKQGNEQFF.

About this clonotype itself: Its ends do not fully match the called genes, so a read error is possible. V gene TRBV27 combines with J gene TRBJ2-4; 8 bases align to TRBD2. Germline V CDR1 and CDR2: MNHEY, SMNVEV (reference sequence). The length of the CDR3 is 14 residues. The CDR3 spells CASSLSGRGGLLNF. CDR3 bases: TGTGCCAGCAGTTTATCGGGACGGGGGGGACTACTAAACTTC.

The chain has TRBV14 and TRBJ2-2, with D perhaps TRBD2 (6 bases). This CDR3 region has 14 residues. Trimming stripped 3 bases from V and 2 bases from J, with 7 bases between. The germline gives CDR1 SGHDN, CDR2 FVKESK. The CDR3: CASSQGLNTGELFF. The CDR3 DNA sequence: TGTGCCAGCAGCCAGGGACTTAACACCGGGGAGCTGTTTTTT.